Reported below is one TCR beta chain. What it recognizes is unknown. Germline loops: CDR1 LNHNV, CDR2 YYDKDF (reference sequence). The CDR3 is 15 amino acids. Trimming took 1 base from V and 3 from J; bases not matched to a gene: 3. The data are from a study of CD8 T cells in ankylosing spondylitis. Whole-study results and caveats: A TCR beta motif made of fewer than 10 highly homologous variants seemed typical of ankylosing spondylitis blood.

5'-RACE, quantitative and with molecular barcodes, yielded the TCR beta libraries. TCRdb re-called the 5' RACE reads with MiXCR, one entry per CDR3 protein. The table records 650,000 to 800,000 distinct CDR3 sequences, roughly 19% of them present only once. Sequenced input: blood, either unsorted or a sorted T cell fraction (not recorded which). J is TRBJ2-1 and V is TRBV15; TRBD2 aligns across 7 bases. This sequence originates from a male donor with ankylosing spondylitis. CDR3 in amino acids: CATSRVGTIYNEQFF. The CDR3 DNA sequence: TGTGCCACCAGCAGAGTAGGGACTATCTACAATGAGCAGTTCTTC.